The 24 T cell receptor beta chains below come from one sample, sequenced in a study of CD8 T cells in Susac syndrome. It was with random hexamers that 0.5 to 1 ug RNA was reverse transcribed. TCRdb recomputed calls from the immunoSEQ multiplex PCR reads with MiXCR, one row per CDR3 protein. The sample shows hundreds of thousands of distinct CDR3 sequences, 90% to 97% of them seen only once. Input material: CD4+ T cells from PBMCs. The receptors come from a human donor with Susac syndrome.

The chain employs TRBV30 and TRBJ2-7; D is uncertain. The CDR3 runs to 11 residues. CDR1 GTSNPN and CDR2 SVGIG come from the germline V gene (reference sequence). Between the trimmed V and J ends, which lost 5 bases and 3 bases, there was a span of 8 bases. CDR3 region: CAWLGFYEQYF. CDR3 coding DNA: TGTGCCTGGTTGGGCTTCTACGAGCAGTACTTC.

V and J are TRBV5-1 and TRBJ2-2; D is unresolved. Trimming removed 0 bases at V and 3 bases at J, with 6 bases between. The CDR3 spans 14 residues. Germline CDR1 is SGHRS and CDR2 is YFSETQ. CDR3 sequence reads: CASSLGHYTGELFF. The CDR3 region has the DNA TGCGCCAGCAGCTTGGGCCATTACACCGGGGAGCTGTTTTTT.

The rearrangement links TRBV29-1 to TRBJ2-5; TRBD2 is a possible D gene (5 bases). Trimming removed 3 bases at V and 5 bases at J, with 13 bases between. The germline CDR1 and CDR2 sequences are SQVTM and ANQGSEA. CDR3 length: 13 amino acids. CDR3 loop: CSVETTTGETQYF. In DNA form, the CDR3 reads TGCAGCGTTGAGACTACCACCGGGGAGACCCAGTACTTC. The full variable domain, rest sourced from reference TRBV29-1 and TRBJ2-5, is SAVISQKPSRDICQRGTSLTIQCQVDSQVTMMFWYRQQPGQSLTLIATANQGSEATYESGFVIDKFPISRPNLTFSTLTVSNMSPEDSSIYLCSVETTTGETQYFGPGTRLLVL.

This sequence joins TRBV20-1 and TRBJ2-5; 8 bases are shared with TRBD1. V shed 3 bases, J shed 0 bases, and the junction held 9 bases outside the gene matches. The CDR3 spans 16 residues. Per the germline V gene, CDR1 is DFQATT and CDR2 is SNEGSKA (reference sequence). CDR3 sequence (DNA): TGCAGTGCTAGGCGGAGAAGGGACAGGTACCAAGAGACCCAGTACTTC. Amino acid sequence: CSARRRRDRYQETQYF.

The chain has TRBV27 and TRBJ2-7; 9 bases agree with TRBD2. CDR1 and CDR2 (germline): MNHEY, SMNVEV (reference sequence). V was pared by 1 base and J by 7 bases, with 8 bases of the junction left unmatched. The CDR3 is 15 amino acids. The CDR3 bases are TGTGCCAGCAGTTTATTGGTTAGCGGGAGAGGTGAGCAGTACTTC. It yields the protein CASSLLVSGRGEQYF.

The chain is built from TRBV29-1 and TRBJ2-2, with a possible D match to TRBD2 (6 bases). Trimming took off 4 bases at V and 6 bases at J, with 12 bases between the two ends. Germline values: CDR1 SQVTM, CDR2 ANQGSEA. CDR3 length: 13 residues. In nucleotides, the CDR3 is TGCAGCGTTGTTCCCAGGGAGGCCGGGGAGCTGTTTTTT. This encodes CSVVPREAGELFF.

The rearrangement joins TRBV29-1 to TRBJ2-3; 10 nucleotides align to TRBD1. The V gene end was trimmed by 7 bases and the J gene end by 6 bases; junction bases not matched to a gene: 7. From germline, CDR1 is SQVTM and CDR2 ANQGSEA. The CDR3 totals 13 residues. The CDR3 nucleotides are TGCAGCGCCCGGACAGGGGGTTGGGATACGCAGTATTTT. Protein: CSARTGGWDTQYF.

The rearrangement joins TRBV28 to TRBJ1-5; 10 nucleotides align to TRBD1. This CDR3 region has 17 residues. With 6 bases clipped from V and 5 bases from J, the junction kept 13 bases outside the gene matches. Germline V lookup: CDR1 MDHEN, CDR2 SYDVKM. The CDR3 DNA sequence: TGTGCCAGCAGGAGACACCGGGACAGGGGTACGGATCAGCCCCAGCATTTT. Translation: CASRRHRDRGTDQPQHF.

This chain uses TRBV7-6 with TRBJ2-1; no definite D call. From germline, CDR1 is SGHVS and CDR2 FNYEAQ. The ends were cut back, 3 bases at V and 0 bases at J, with 9 bases in the middle. CDR3 length: 15 residues. CDR3: CASSLSQNSYNEQFF. The CDR3 DNA is TGTGCCAGCAGCTTGAGTCAGAACTCCTACAATGAGCAGTTCTTC.

The chain carries TRBV20-1 and TRBJ2-7; D may be TRBD2 (6 bases). From germline, CDR1 is DFQATT and CDR2 SNEGSKA (reference sequence). Trimming took off 6 bases at V and 1 base at J, with 13 bases between the two ends. CDR3 length: 13 amino acids. The CDR3 bases are TGCAGTGCCCACCTACTAGCTTCCTACGAGCAGTACTTC. It yields the protein CSAHLLASYEQYF.

This clonotype was seen just once. This chain joins TRBV12-3 or TRBV12-4 and TRBJ2-1, with D possibly TRBD2 on 6 matching bases. CDR3 size: 15 residues. V was pared by 3 bases and J by 5 bases, with 14 bases between. Written as DNA, the CDR3 is TGTGCCAGCAGTTTTGGGACTCCTTTGGACAATGAGCAGTTCTTC. Protein: CASSFGTPLDNEQFF.

This chain connects TRBV28 to TRBJ2-7; 10 bases agree with TRBD2. The J segment lost 3 bases and the V segment lost 4 bases, leaving 9 bases of the junction unmatched. CDR1 and CDR2 from the germline V gene are MDHEN and SYDVKM. The CDR3 extends over 16 amino acids. The CDR3: CASSSPAGGRFYEQYF. CDR3 in DNA: TGTGCCAGCAGTTCGCCAGCGGGAGGGCGGTTCTACGAGCAGTACTTC.

The rearrangement joins TRBV29-1 to TRBJ2-3; weak D call: TRBD2 (6 bases). There are 14 residues in the CDR3. Trimming stripped 2 bases from V and 2 bases from J, with 11 bases between. Germline V gene data show CDR1 as SQVTM and CDR2 as ANQGSEA. CDR3 region: CSVERTTSTDTQYF. Here the CDR3 DNA reads TGCAGCGTTGAAAGGACTACTTCCACAGATACGCAGTATTTT.

The chain is built from TRBV5-5 and TRBJ1-2, with a weak D call TRBD1 (5 bases). The CDR3 is 15 residues long. Germline CDR1 SGHKS, CDR2 YYEKEE (reference sequence). The V end was cut by 0 bases, the J end by 4 bases, with 13 bases between. The CDR3 DNA reads TGTGCCAGCAGCTTGGTGGTCGACAGTGCCTATGGCTACACCTTC. This sequence encodes CASSLVVDSAYGYTF.

This chain links TRBV30 with TRBJ2-7; D is ambiguous. The CDR3 runs 13 residues. The ends were cut back, 0 bases at V and 2 bases at J, with 8 bases in the middle. Germline V gene sequence: CDR1 GTSNPN, CDR2 SVGIG (reference sequence). CDR3 nucleotides: TGTGCCTGGAGTGTACCGGCAGCCTACGAGCAGTACTTC. Its translation: CAWSVPAAYEQYF. Full variable domain (rest looked up from reference TRBV30 and TRBJ2-7): SQTIHQWPATLVQPVGSPLSLECTVEGTSNPNLYWYRQAAGRGLQLLFYSVGIGQISSEVPQNLSASRPQDRQFILSSKKLLLSDSGFYLCAWSVPAAYEQYFGPGTRLTVT.

J is TRBJ1-1 and V is TRBV20-1; D unclear. The CDR3 length is 11 residues. V lost 0 bases and J 8 bases, leaving 7 bases between the germline ends. CDR1 is DFQATT, CDR2 SNEGSKA, per germline (reference sequence). In DNA, the CDR3 is TGCAGTGCTAGAGATGGCCTAGAAGCTTTCTTT. Its translation: CSARDGLEAFF.

The chain is built from TRBV30 and TRBJ1-1; D gene uncertain. This CDR3 is 12 amino acids long. Germline V lookup: CDR1 GTSNPN, CDR2 SVGIG (reference sequence). Trimming shortened V by 2 bases and J by 4 bases, and 8 bases separated the two germline ends. This CDR3 reads CAWSPQSTEAFF. The CDR3 DNA sequence: TGTGCCTGGAGTCCCCAGAGCACTGAAGCTTTCTTT. Full variable domain (missing parts from reference TRBV30 and TRBJ1-1): SQTIHQWPATLVQPVGSPLSLECTVEGTSNPNLYWYRQAAGRGLQLLFYSVGIGQISSEVPQNLSASRPQDRQFILSSKKLLLSDSGFYLCAWSPQSTEAFFGQGTRLTVV.

The genes are TRBV20-1 and TRBJ2-5; D is possibly TRBD1 (6 bases). This CDR3 contains 13 residues. Germline V gene sequence: CDR1 DFQATT, CDR2 SNEGSKA (reference sequence). V was cut by 5 bases and J by 6 bases, with 16 bases left in between. CDR3 residues: CSAWSGEQKTQYF. Written as DNA, the CDR3 is TGCAGTGCTTGGTCAGGGGAACAGAAGACCCAGTACTTC.

This chain uses TRBV19 with TRBJ1-5; possible D gene TRBD1, 5 bases. The CDR3 spans 15 residues. Looked up from germline, CDR1 is LNHDA and CDR2 is SQIVND (reference sequence). The V and J ends lost 6 bases and 0 bases respectively, with 12 bases between them. CDR3 sequence: CASREPGPSNQPQHF. CDR3 DNA sequence: TGTGCCAGTAGAGAGCCGGGGCCTAGCAATCAGCCCCAGCATTTT.

The gene calls are TRBV9 and TRBJ1-1; D remains ambiguous. Germline CDR1 and CDR2: SGDLS and YYNGEE. The CDR3 is 13 amino acids. V lost 0 bases to trimming and J lost 3 bases, with 6 bases between them. CDR3 nucleotides: TGTGCCAGCAGCGTAGGAAGGGACACTGAAGCTTTCTTT. Encoded protein: CASSVGRDTEAFF.

The rearrangement uses TRBV5-1 and TRBJ2-3; 13 bases agree with TRBD2. Trimming cost V 4 bases and J 5 bases; bases outside gene matches: 10. From germline, CDR1 is SGHRS and CDR2 YFSETQ. This CDR3 is 17 amino acids long. CDR3 in DNA: TGCGCCAGCAGCGGGGAGATCACTAGCGGGGGGGAAGATACGCAGTATTTT. This codes for CASSGEITSGGEDTQYF.

Here the CDR3 reads CSAPRGGEDSQYF. CDR3 bases: TGCAGTGCTCCACGCGGGGGCGAGGATTCGCAGTATTTT. J is TRBJ2-3 and V is TRBV20-1, with D maybe TRBD2 (7 bases). The germline V gene encodes CDR1 DFQATT and CDR2 SNEGSKA (reference sequence). With 5 bases removed from V and 10 bases from J, the gap between germline ends came to 19 bases. The CDR3 is made up of 13 amino acids.

The V call is TRBV4-2, the J call TRBJ1-1; D is uncertain. Germline CDR1 and CDR2: LGHNA and YNFKEQ. Trimming took 6 bases from V and 10 from J, leaving 15 bases between them. The CDR3 consists of 12 residues. The CDR3 bases are TGTGCCAGCAGTCCCGGGGAGCCAACAGCTTTCTTT. Amino acids: CASSPGEPTAFF.

This chain links TRBV29-1 with TRBJ2-5; 7 nucleotides match TRBD1. The CDR3 loop spans 12 amino acids. Trimming cost V 7 bases and J 6 bases; bases outside gene matches: 8. Germline-derived CDR1 and CDR2 are SQVTM and ANQGSEA. In DNA form, the CDR3 reads TGCAGCGCCCTTACAGGGGTTCAGACCCAGTACTTC. Its protein is CSALTGVQTQYF.